The T cell receptor (beta chain) described here comes from a study of shared clonotypes between healthy human individuals. Points from the study as a whole: What rarefaction showed was incomplete sorted-subset sequencing despite large depth. Exclusively blood specimens were collected; tissue repertoires likely differ. There were few donors, and this limited the genetic and exposure-history diversity represented.

Clones were sequenced by immunoSEQ multiplex PCR, and TCRdb holds only the in-frame ones, with some missing. The table has more than 2,000,000 clones, approximately 95% seen once. In the case of this clone: Antigen: not known. The sample contains more than one DNA sequence encoding this CDR3.

Donors had no recently reported acute infections or vaccinations and were HIV-negative. CDR1 is SGHRS and CDR2 is YFSETQ in the germline V gene. V lost 4 bases and J lost 2, with 13 bases in between. The CDR3 is 14 residues long. The receptor's source is a man between 18 and 29 years old in good health. Some clones in this sample may be carry-over from other donors' samples. Sequencing was performed on naive CD4+ T cells from PBMCs. Stated subset: CD45RA+ positively selected. The V gene is TRBV5-1, the J gene TRBJ2-7; D possibly uses TRBD1 or TRBD2 (5 bases each). The CDR3 coding sequence is TGCGCCAGCAGCCCGAGGGGACCCCCCTACGAGCAGTACTTC. Translation: CASSPRGPPYEQYF.